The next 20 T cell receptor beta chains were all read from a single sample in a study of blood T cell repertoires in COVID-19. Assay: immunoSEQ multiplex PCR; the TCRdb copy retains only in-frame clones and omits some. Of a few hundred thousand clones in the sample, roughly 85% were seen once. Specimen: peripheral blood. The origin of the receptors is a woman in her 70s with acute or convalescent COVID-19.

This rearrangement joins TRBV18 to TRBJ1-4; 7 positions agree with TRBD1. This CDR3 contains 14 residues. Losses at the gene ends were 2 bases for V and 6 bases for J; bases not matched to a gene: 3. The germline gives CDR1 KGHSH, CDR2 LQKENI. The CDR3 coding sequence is TGTGCCAGCTCACCAGGGACAGTATATGAAAAACTGTTTTTT. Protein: CASSPGTVYEKLFF.

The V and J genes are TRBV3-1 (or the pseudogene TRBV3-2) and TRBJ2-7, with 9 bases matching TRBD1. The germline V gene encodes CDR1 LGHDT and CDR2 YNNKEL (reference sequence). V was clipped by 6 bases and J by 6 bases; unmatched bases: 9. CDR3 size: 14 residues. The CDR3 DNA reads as TGTGCCAGCAGGGCCGGGACAGGGTTTACCGAGCAGTACTTC. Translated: CASRAGTGFTEQYF.

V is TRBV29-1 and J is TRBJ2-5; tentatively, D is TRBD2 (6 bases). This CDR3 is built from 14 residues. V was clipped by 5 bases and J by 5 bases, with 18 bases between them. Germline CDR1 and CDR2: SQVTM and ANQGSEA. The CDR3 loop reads CSVPGRGSGETQYF. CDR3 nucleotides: TGCAGCGTTCCCGGGAGAGGGTCCGGGGAGACCCAGTACTTC.

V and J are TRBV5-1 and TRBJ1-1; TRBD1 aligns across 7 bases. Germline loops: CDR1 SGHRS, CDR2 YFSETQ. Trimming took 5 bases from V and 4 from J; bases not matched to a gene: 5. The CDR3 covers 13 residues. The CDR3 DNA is TGCGCCAGCAGGTCGGCAGGGGGCACTGAAGCTTTCTTT. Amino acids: CASRSAGGTEAFF.

CDR3 amino acids: CATSMDRVSPLHF. DNA of the CDR3: TGTGCCACCAGCATGGACAGGGTTTCACCCCTCCACTTT. The chain links TRBV15 to TRBJ1-6; 8 bases are shared with TRBD1. The CDR3 length is 13 residues. Germline CDR1 is LNHNV and CDR2 is YYDKDF (reference sequence). Trimming removed 4 bases from V and 9 bases from J; junction bases left unmatched: 2.

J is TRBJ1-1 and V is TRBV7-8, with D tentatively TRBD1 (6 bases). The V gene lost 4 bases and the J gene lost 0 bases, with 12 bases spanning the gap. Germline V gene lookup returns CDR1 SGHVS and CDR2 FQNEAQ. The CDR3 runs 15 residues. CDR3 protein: CASSSGARMNTEAFF. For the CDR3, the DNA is TGTGCCAGCAGCTCAGGGGCCAGGATGAACACTGAAGCTTTCTTT.

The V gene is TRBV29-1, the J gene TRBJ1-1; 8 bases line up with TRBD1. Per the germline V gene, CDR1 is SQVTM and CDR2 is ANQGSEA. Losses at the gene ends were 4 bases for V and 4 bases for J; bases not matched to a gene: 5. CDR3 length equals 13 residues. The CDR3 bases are TGCAGCGTTGCTACTACAGGGGGCACTGAAGCTTTCTTT. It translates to CSVATTGGTEAFF.

This chain's CDR3 is CASSLSRQGTEAFF. In DNA, the CDR3 is TGTGCCAGCTCACTCTCTAGACAGGGCACTGAAGCTTTCTTT. V is TRBV18 and J is TRBJ1-1; 7 nucleotides agree with TRBD1. This CDR3 spans 14 amino acids. CDR1 is KGHSH, CDR2 LQKENI, per germline. Germline trimming cut 4 bases from V and 4 bases from J; bases unmatched to any gene: 6.

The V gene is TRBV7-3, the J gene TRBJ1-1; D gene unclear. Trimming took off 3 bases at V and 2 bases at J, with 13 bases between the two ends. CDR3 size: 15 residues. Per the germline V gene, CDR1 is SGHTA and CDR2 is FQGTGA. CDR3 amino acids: CASSFLEDGNTEAFF. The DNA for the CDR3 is TGTGCCAGCAGCTTCCTGGAGGATGGCAACACTGAAGCTTTCTTT.

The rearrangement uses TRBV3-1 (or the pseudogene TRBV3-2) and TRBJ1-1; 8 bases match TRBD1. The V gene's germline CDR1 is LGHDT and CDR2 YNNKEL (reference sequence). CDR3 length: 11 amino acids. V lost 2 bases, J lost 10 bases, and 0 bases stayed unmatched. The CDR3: CASSQTGGAFF. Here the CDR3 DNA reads TGTGCCAGCAGCCAAACAGGGGGAGCTTTCTTT.

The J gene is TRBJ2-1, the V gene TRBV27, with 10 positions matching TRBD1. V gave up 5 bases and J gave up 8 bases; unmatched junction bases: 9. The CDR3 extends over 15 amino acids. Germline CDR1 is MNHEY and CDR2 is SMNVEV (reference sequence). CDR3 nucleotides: TGTGCCAGCAGTCCGGTCCCGGGGACAGGGGATGAGCAGTTCTTC. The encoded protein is CASSPVPGTGDEQFF.

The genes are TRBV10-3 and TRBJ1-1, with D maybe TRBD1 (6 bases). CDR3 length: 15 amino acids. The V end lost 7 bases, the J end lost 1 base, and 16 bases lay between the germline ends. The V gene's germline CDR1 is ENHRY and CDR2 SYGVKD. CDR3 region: CAIMGSMGQNTEAFF. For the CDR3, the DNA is TGTGCCATCATGGGCTCTATGGGACAGAACACTGAAGCTTTCTTT.

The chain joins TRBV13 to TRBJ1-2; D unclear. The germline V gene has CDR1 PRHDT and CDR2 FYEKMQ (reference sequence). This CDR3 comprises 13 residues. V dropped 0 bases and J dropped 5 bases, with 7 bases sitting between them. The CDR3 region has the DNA TGTGCCAGCAGCTTAGGCACCGGTTATGGCTACACCTTC. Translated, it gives CASSLGTGYGYTF.

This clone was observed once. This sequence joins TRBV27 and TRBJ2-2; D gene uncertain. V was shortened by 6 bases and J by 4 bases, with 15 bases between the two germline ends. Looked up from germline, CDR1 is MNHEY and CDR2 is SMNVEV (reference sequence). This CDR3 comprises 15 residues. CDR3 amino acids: CASRRQSRTTGELFF. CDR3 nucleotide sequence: TGTGCCAGCAGGCGGCAGTCTAGAACCACCGGGGAGCTGTTTTTT.

The CDR3 DNA follows: TGTGCCAGCACCATGACAGGGTTAGCTGGAAACACCATATATTTT. Encoded protein: CASTMTGLAGNTIYF. V is TRBV28 and J is TRBJ1-3, with 7 positions matching TRBD1. Germline V gene sequence: CDR1 MDHEN, CDR2 SYDVKM. After removal of 7 bases from V and 2 bases from J, the junction contained 8 bases not matched to a gene. The CDR3 length is 15 residues.

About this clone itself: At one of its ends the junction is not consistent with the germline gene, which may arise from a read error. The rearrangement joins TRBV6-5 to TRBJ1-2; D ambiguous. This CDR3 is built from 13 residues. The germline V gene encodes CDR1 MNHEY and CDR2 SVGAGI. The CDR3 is CASSDSEGYGYTF. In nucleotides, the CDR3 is TGTGCCAGCAGTGACTCCGAGGGTTATGGCTACACCTTC.

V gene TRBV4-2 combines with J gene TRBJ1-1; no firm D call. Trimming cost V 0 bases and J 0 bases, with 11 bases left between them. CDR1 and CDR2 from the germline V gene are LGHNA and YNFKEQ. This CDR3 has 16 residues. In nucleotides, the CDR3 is TGTGCCAGCAGCCAAGATACGAGGGAGATGAACACTGAAGCTTTCTTT. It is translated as CASSQDTREMNTEAFF.

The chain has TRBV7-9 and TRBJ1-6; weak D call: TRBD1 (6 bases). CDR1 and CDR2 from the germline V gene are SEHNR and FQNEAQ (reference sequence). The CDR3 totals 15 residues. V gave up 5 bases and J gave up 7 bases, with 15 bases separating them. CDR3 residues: CASSPSGRGNSPLHF. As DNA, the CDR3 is TGTGCCAGCAGCCCTTCAGGGAGGGGGAATTCACCCCTCCACTTT.

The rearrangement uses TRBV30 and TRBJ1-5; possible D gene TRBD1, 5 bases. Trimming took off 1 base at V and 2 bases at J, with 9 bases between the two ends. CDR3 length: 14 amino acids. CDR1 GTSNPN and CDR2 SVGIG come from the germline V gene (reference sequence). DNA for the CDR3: TGTGCCTGGAGTGGGGGCAGGGGCAATCAGCCCCAGCATTTT. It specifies CAWSGGRGNQPQHF.

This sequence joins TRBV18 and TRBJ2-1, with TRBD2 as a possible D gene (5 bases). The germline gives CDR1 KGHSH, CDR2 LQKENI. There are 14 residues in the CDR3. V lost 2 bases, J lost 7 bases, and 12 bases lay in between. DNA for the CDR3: TGTGCCAGCTCACCAATGCGGGCAGAAAATGAGCAGTTCTTC. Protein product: CASSPMRAENEQFF.